The rows below give T cell receptor beta chains drawn from one sample of a study of blood T cell repertoires in COVID-19. Clones were read by immunoSEQ multiplex PCR, and TCRdb kept only the in-frame ones, dropping some. The table records approximately 260,000 clones, about four fifths of them present only once. The specimen sequenced was peripheral blood. The receptors were sampled from a woman older than 75 with acute or convalescent COVID-19. Each CDR3 is given with its conserved first and last residue. The order of the fields is CDR3 length, V gene, J gene, D gene, clone size, CDR3 protein, CDR3 DNA. The D gene is left open where the match is weak. For some rows the clone size is stated as once, few or many, or as a class when expanded; others skip it.

13	TRBV5-1	TRBJ1-1	NA	NA	CASSIGQNTEAFF	TGCGCCAGCAGCATCGGACAGAACACTGAAGCTTTCTTT
14	TRBV5-1	TRBJ2-7	TRBD1	NA	CASSRGQGADEQYF	TGCGCCAGCAGCCGGGGGCAGGGGGCCGACGAGCAGTACTTC
15	TRBV11-2	TRBJ1-2	TRBD1	NA	CASRLNGQGIYGYTF	TGTGCCAGCCGCCTAAATGGACAGGGCATCTATGGCTACACCTTC
13	TRBV29-1	TRBJ1-4	TRBD1	NA	CSARTGPSEKLFF	TGCAGCGCCCGGACAGGGCCAAGTGAAAAACTGTTTTTT
13	TRBV5-1	TRBJ1-5	NA	NA	CASSFGVDQPQHF	TGCGCCAGCAGCTTTGGTGTAGATCAGCCCCAGCATTTT
16	TRBV15	TRBJ2-7	TRBD2	NA	CATSSSGLAGNYEQYF	TGTGCCACCAGCAGCTCGGGACTAGCGGGGAACTACGAGCAGTACTTC
13	TRBV10-3	TRBJ1-2	TRBD1	NA	CAISGTGEYGYTF	TGTGCCATCAGTGGGACAGGGGAATATGGCTACACCTTC
13	TRBV18	TRBJ1-2	NA	NA	CASSPIGEVGYTF	TGTGCCAGCTCACCCATCGGTGAGGTTGGCTACACCTTC
15	TRBV5-1	TRBJ1-2	TRBD1	NA	CASSLGGQVNYGYTF	TGCGCCAGCAGCTTGGGGGGACAGGTTAACTATGGCTACACCTTC
13	TRBV28	TRBJ1-1	NA	NA	CATLLGGGTEAFF	TGTGCCACCCTCCTGGGGGGGGGCACTGAAGCTTTCTTT
12	TRBV2	TRBJ2-1	NA	NA	CASSFRDSLQFF	TGTGCCAGCAGCTTCCGGGACTCCTTGCAGTTCTTC
16	TRBV19	TRBJ1-5	TRBD1	few	CASSWSGGRSNQPQHF	TGTGCCAGTAGTTGGTCAGGGGGCCGGAGCAATCAGCCCCAGCATTTT
16	TRBV5-1	TRBJ1-2	NA	NA	CASSLPRGGANYGYTF	TGCGCCAGCAGCTTGCCTCGGGGGGGAGCTAACTATGGCTACACCTTC
15	TRBV7-2	TRBJ2-7	TRBD2	NA	CASSPRIAGTYEQYF	TGTGCCAGCAGCCCCAGGATAGCGGGCACCTACGAGCAGTACTTC
14	TRBV9	TRBJ1-1	NA	NA	CASSRFTEGTEAFF	TGTGCCAGCAGCCGGTTTACGGAGGGAACTGAAGCTTTCTTT
15	TRBV2	TRBJ2-3	TRBD2	NA	CASTRTSGGTDTQYF	TGTGCCAGCACCAGGACTAGCGGGGGCACAGATACGCAGTATTTT
15	TRBV9	TRBJ1-5	NA	once	CASSVDPRGYQPQHF	TGTGCCAGCAGCGTAGATCCCCGGGGGTATCAGCCCCAGCATTTT
17	TRBV5-8	TRBJ2-7	NA	NA	CASSLYWAEGIPNEQYF	TGTGCCAGCAGCTTGTATTGGGCCGAAGGAATTCCTAACGAGCAGTACTTC
17	TRBV3-1/TRBV3-2	TRBJ1-4	TRBD1	few	CASSQKPPGDRDEKLFF	TGTGCCAGCAGCCAAAAACCTCCGGGGGACAGGGATGAAAAACTGTTTTTT
13	TRBV28	TRBJ1-6	NA	NA	CASTLRVNSPLHF	TGTGCCAGCACCTTGAGGGTTAATTCACCCCTCCACTTT
17	TRBV18	TRBJ1-5	TRBD1	NA	CASSFGGQGAINQPQHF	TGTGCCAGCTCATTTGGGGGACAGGGGGCTATCAATCAGCCCCAGCATTTT
21	TRBV7-3	TRBJ2-6	TRBD1	NA	CASSSRGGWTGDYSGANVLTF	TGTGCCAGCAGCTCACGAGGTGGCTGGACAGGGGACTACTCTGGGGCCAACGTCCTGACTTTC
18	TRBV15	TRBJ1-6	TRBD1	NA	CATSTSGTGYSYNSPLHF	TGTGCCACCAGCACTTCCGGGACAGGGTACTCCTATAATTCACCCCTCCACTTT
13	TRBV29-1	TRBJ2-7	NA	few	CSVGGGRGYEQYF	TGCAGCGTTGGGGGGGGCAGGGGCTACGAGCAGTACTTC
15	TRBV7-9	TRBJ2-7	TRBD1	NA	CASGWDRGRVHEQYF	TGTGCCAGCGGGTGGGACAGGGGGCGAGTACACGAGCAGTACTTC
16	TRBV5-6	TRBJ1-1	TRBD1	NA	CASTGRDRVRNTEAFF	TGTGCCAGCACCGGTCGAGACAGGGTTAGAAACACTGAAGCTTTCTTT
16	TRBV14	TRBJ2-5	NA	NA	CASSQEDKVGQETQYF	TGTGCCAGCAGCCAAGAGGACAAGGTGGGGCAAGAGACCCAGTACTTC
17	TRBV20-1	TRBJ1-5	NA	once	CSASSPGGGTSNQPQHF	TGCAGTGCTAGTTCTCCCGGGGGAGGTACTAGCAATCAGCCCCAGCATTTT
13	TRBV12-3/TRBV12-4	TRBJ1-4	TRBD1	NA	CASSSSGTGARFF	TGTGCCAGCAGTTCGTCCGGGACAGGGGCTAGGTTTTTT
15	TRBV28	TRBJ1-2	NA	NA	CASRPDRLNNYGYTF	TGTGCCAGCAGACCTGACAGGTTGAACAACTATGGCTACACCTTC
14	TRBV2	TRBJ2-5	NA	NA	CASSVSGLGETQYF	TGTGCCAGCAGTGTTTCAGGGTTGGGTGAGACCCAGTACTTC
14	TRBV5-1	TRBJ1-6	NA	NA	CASRVTGDNSPLHF	TGCGCCAGCAGAGTGACCGGGGATAATTCACCCCTCCACTTT
17	TRBV10-3	TRBJ2-1	TRBD2	NA	CAISESGGGTRYNEQFF	TGTGCCATCAGTGAGAGCGGCGGGGGGACCAGATACAATGAGCAGTTCTTC
18	TRBV4-2	TRBJ1-3	NA	NA	CASSQNQGSVGSGNTIYF	TGTGCCAGCAGCCAAAATCAGGGAAGTGTTGGATCTGGAAACACCATATATTTT
12	TRBV19	TRBJ1-2	TRBD1	NA	CATTGGSVGYTF	TGTGCCACCACAGGGGGATCGGTCGGCTACACCTTC
13	TRBV30	TRBJ1-5	NA	once	CAWSAGDNQPQHF	TGTGCCTGGAGTGCGGGGGACAATCAGCCCCAGCATTTT
16	TRBV5-1	TRBJ1-6	TRBD1	NA	CASSLAGTGAGSPLHF	TGCGCCAGCAGCTTGGCGGGAACAGGGGCTGGTTCACCCCTCCACTTT
16	TRBV4-1	TRBJ2-2	NA	once	CASSLTEMSGTGELFF	TGCGCCAGCAGCCTTACGGAAATGAGCGGGACCGGGGAGCTGTTTTTT
15	TRBV19	TRBJ1-1	NA	NA	CASSIVGQLNTEAFF	TGTGCCAGTAGTATAGTGGGGCAGCTGAACACTGAAGCTTTCTTT
15	TRBV28	TRBJ1-2	NA	NA	CASSPVPEGNYGYTF	TGTGCCAGCAGTCCAGTCCCGGAGGGGAACTATGGCTACACCTTC
14	TRBV5-4	TRBJ2-7	NA	NA	CASSLRGSVDEQYF	TGTGCCAGCAGCTTGCGGGGTTCCGTCGACGAGCAGTACTTC
15	TRBV11-2	TRBJ2-5	NA	once	CASSLAGKYQETQYF	TGTGCCAGCAGCTTAGCTGGCAAGTACCAAGAGACCCAGTACTTC
16	TRBV4-2	TRBJ2-5	TRBD2	NA	CASSPRTSGFQETQYF	TGTGCCAGCAGCCCAAGGACTAGCGGGTTCCAAGAGACCCAGTACTTC
15	TRBV19	TRBJ1-3	TRBD1	NA	CASTPTGGAGNTIYF	TGTGCCAGTACCCCGACAGGGGGCGCGGGAAACACCATATATTTT
15	TRBV23-1	TRBJ1-5	NA	NA	CASSPTDRSNQPQHF	TGCGCCAGCAGTCCTACGGACAGAAGCAATCAGCCCCAGCATTTT
14	TRBV7-6	TRBJ2-7	TRBD1	NA	CASSFRQGSYEQYF	TGTGCCAGCAGCTTTAGACAGGGTTCCTACGAGCAGTACTTC
15	TRBV28	TRBJ1-5	TRBD1	NA	CASSLAGQGNQPQHF	TGTGCCAGCAGTTTAGCGGGACAGGGCAATCAGCCCCAGCATTTT
13	TRBV25-1	TRBJ1-2	TRBD1	NA	CASSDRGQGGYTF	TGTGCCAGCAGCGACAGGGGGCAAGGTGGCTACACCTTC
14	TRBV12-5	TRBJ2-7	TRBD1	NA	CASGLGTGSYEQYF	TGTGCTAGTGGTTTAGGGACAGGGAGCTACGAGCAGTACTTC
14	TRBV27	TRBJ1-2	TRBD1	NA	CASSYRDRGYGYTF	TGTGCCAGCAGTTACCGGGACAGGGGCTATGGCTACACCTTC